These 16 T cell receptor beta chains were sequenced from one sample in a study of T cells expressing NK-cell markers (dated by TCRdb to 2020 to 2022). The library was produced with 5' RACE. Instrument on record: Illumina HiSeq 2000. One entry per CDR3 protein sequence results from the TCRdb reprocessing of the reads, with DNA left out. This specimen's table enumerates fewer than 300,000 distinct CDR3 sequences. 4% to 5% of the sample rests with the top ten. Sequencing used blood T cells: a sorted CD56 or NKG2C T cell subset, CD4+ or CD8+ T cells, or bulk PBMC T cells (not recorded which). The receptors derive from a woman between 18 and 70 years old in good health.

This chain joins TRBV5-1 and TRBJ2-1; TCRdb outputs TRBD1, but without DNA this stays unchecked. CDR3 length: 15 residues. The germline V gene encodes CDR1 SGHRS and CDR2 YFSETQ. CDR3 sequence: CASSLGGGQSNEQFF.

This rearrangement joins TRBV12-3 or TRBV12-4 to TRBJ2-4; checking the TCRdb D call of TRBD1 is not possible without DNA. The CDR3 contains 13 residues. This CDR3 reads CASRDRGPNIQYF.

This rearrangement joins TRBV24-1 to TRBJ2-3; TCRdb gives TRBD1 as the D gene, but with no DNA this cannot be confirmed. This CDR3 spans 15 amino acids. Germline lookup yields CDR1 KGHDR and CDR2 SFDVKD. This CDR3 is CATSELPLETDTQYF.

This chain connects TRBV2 to TRBJ1-1. The CDR3 sequence is 15 residues long. Germline lookup yields CDR1 SNHLY and CDR2 FYNNEI. The CDR3 sequence is CASMGRLTTSTEAFF.

CDR3: CASSLKGGQGSPLHF. This chain links TRBV7-2 with TRBJ1-6; no DNA is available, so the TRBD1 call from TCRdb remains unchecked. Per germline, CDR1 SGHTA and CDR2 FQGNSA. CDR3 length equals 15 residues.

J is TRBJ1-2 and V is TRBV2; TCRdb indicates TRBD1, and absent DNA this call remains unverified. Looked up from germline, CDR1 is SNHLY and CDR2 is FYNNEI. The CDR3 contains 12 residues. CDR3 amino acids: CASTEYRHRYTF.

The CDR3 reads CSARFLGGGLEAFF. The rearrangement uses TRBV20-1 and TRBJ1-1; there is no DNA to check the TCRdb D call of TRBD1. The CDR3 runs 14 residues. Germline V gene data show CDR1 as DFQATT and CDR2 as SNEGSKA (reference sequence).

The chain employs TRBV29-1 and TRBJ1-3. In germline, CDR1 is SQVTM, CDR2 ANQGSEA. The CDR3 loop spans 13 amino acids. CDR3 region: CSVHFGFGNTIYF.

CDR3 protein: CASSLGQDRNTEAFF. The V call is TRBV7-9, the J call TRBJ1-1; TCRdb proposes TRBD1, but this gene call is untestable without DNA. Germline assignment: CDR1 SEHNR and CDR2 FQNEAQ (reference sequence). The CDR3 runs to 15 residues.

The gene calls are TRBV7-9 and TRBJ1-5; TCRdb returns TRBD1, unconfirmable since there is no DNA. The CDR3 is made up of 14 amino acids. Germline CDR1 reads SEHNR; CDR2 reads FQNEAQ (reference sequence). This chain's CDR3 is CASSLGGGAQPQHF.

The V call is TRBV20-1, the J call TRBJ2-3; the D call of TRBD1 rests on TCRdb alone, since no DNA is present to check it. Germline-derived CDR1 and CDR2 are DFQATT and SNEGSKA (reference sequence). This CDR3 comprises 14 residues. The CDR3 reads CSAQAGVSTDTQYF.

The chain carries TRBV5-1 and TRBJ2-5; TCRdb proposes TRBD1, but this gene call is untestable without DNA. CDR1 SGHRS and CDR2 YFSETQ come from the germline V gene. The CDR3 spans 14 residues. CDR3 sequence: CASSPTTGEETQYF.

V usage is TRBV20-1 and J usage is TRBJ2-1. Germline loops: CDR1 DFQATT, CDR2 SNEGSKA (reference sequence). The CDR3 is made up of 14 amino acids. Here the CDR3 reads CSASYSTMDNEQFF.

This chain links TRBV12-3 or TRBV12-4 with TRBJ2-5; TCRdb's D call of TRBD2 is untestable without DNA. The CDR3 runs to 17 residues. The CDR3 reads CASTPSLRGDFQETQYF.

V and J are TRBV20-1 and TRBJ1-4. Germline V gene sequence: CDR1 DFQATT, CDR2 SNEGSKA (reference sequence). The CDR3 consists of 15 residues. CDR3 sequence reads: CSARDSPATNEKLFF.

The gene calls are TRBV20-1 and TRBJ2-1; there is no DNA to check the TCRdb D call of TRBD1. Germline V gene lookup returns CDR1 DFQATT and CDR2 SNEGSKA (reference sequence). The CDR3 length is 13 residues. This chain's CDR3 is CSAAGEGYNEQFF.